One T cell receptor (beta chain) is described in this entry. The record originates from a study of blood T cell repertoires in COVID-19. Across the whole study: T cells, B-cell-depleted T cells, or PBMCs provided the cDNA or gDNA that served as material.

CDR3 length: 15 amino acids. In germline, CDR1 is SGHVS, CDR2 FQNEAQ. V lost 2 bases, J lost 2 bases, and 12 bases lay in between. The assay was immunoSEQ multiplex PCR, and TCRdb's table has in-frame clones only and misses some. In the table there are 270,000 or so clones, around 89% of which are singletons. Sequencing was carried out using peripheral blood. This receptor was taken from a man aged 40-50 years with acute or convalescent COVID-19. The chain links TRBV7-8 to TRBJ1-2; D gene uncertain. As DNA, the CDR3 is TGTGCCAGCAGCTTATCTAGGGAGGCAAACTATGGCTACACCTTC. Translated, it gives CASSLSREANYGYTF.